This T cell receptor (beta chain) originates from a study of blood T cells in healthy people across ages. Study-level points and caveats: Fewer expanded clones and more diversity marked long-lived versus aged donors.

For this clonotype: What it binds is unknown.

Sample donors were healthy Caucasian individuals that came from Russia, aged roughly 6 to 100. Researchers report isolating at least 7 million PBMCs per sample. The CDR3 runs to 18 residues. V was pared by 4 bases and J by 4 bases, with 15 bases of the junction left unmatched. CDR1 and CDR2 (germline): SGHDT, YYEEEE. Sample-barcoded 5' priming and a J-beta primer mix drove a second PCR of about 6 to 11 cycles. TCRdb reprocessed the 5' RACE reads via MiXCR and lists one record per CDR3 protein. Seen here are around 1,000,000 distinct CDR3 sequences, approximately 25% observed once, and the top ten hold about 0.8%. This sample also belongs to another study, concerning T cells of mothers and their children. In that study: cDNA was made from all extracted RNA, around 1.5 ug per 15 ul.

Sequencing was performed on blood. J is TRBJ1-2 and V is TRBV5-6; 11 bases map to TRBD1. This sequence originates from a girl aged 2-10 years in good health. DNA of the CDR3: TGTGCCAGCAGCCCGCTCGTTGGGAGGGACAGGGGGTTCTATGGCTACACCTTC. This sequence encodes CASSPLVGRDRGFYGYTF.